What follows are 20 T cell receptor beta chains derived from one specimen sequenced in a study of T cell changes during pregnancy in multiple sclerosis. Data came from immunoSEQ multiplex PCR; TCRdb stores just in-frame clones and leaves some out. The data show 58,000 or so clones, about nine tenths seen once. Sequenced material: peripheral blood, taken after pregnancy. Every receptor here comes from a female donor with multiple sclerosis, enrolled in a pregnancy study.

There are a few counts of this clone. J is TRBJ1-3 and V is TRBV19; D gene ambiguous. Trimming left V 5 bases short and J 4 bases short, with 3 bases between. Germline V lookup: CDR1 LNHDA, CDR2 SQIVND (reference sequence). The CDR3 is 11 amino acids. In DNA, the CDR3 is TGTGCCAGTAGTGGCGGAAACACCATATATTTT. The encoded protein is CASSGGNTIYF.

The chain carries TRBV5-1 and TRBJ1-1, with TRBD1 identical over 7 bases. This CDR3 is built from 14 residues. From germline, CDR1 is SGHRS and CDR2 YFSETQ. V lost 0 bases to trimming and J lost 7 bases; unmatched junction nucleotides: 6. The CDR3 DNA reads TGCGCCAGCAGCTTGGGACAGGGAATCAGTGAAGCTTTCTTT. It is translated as CASSLGQGISEAFF. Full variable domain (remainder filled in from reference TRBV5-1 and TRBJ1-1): KAGVTQTPRYLIKTRGQQVTLSCSPISGHRSVSWYQQTPGQGLQFLFEYFSETQRNKGNFPGRFSGRQFSNSRSEMNVSTLELGDSALYLCASSLGQGISEAFFGQGTRLTVV.

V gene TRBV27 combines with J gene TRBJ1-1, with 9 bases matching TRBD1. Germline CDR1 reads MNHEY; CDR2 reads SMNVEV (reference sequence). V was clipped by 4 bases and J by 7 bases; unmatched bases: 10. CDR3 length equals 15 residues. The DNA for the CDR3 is TGTGCCAGCAGTTGGGGGACAGGGTCAATGGATGAAGCTTTCTTT. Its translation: CASSWGTGSMDEAFF.

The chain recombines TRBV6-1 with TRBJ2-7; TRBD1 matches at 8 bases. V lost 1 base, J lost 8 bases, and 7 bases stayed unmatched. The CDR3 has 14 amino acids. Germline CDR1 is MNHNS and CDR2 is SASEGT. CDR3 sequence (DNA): TGTGCCAGCAGTGAAGGGACAGGGCGAAACAAGCAGTACTTC. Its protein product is CASSEGTGRNKQYF.

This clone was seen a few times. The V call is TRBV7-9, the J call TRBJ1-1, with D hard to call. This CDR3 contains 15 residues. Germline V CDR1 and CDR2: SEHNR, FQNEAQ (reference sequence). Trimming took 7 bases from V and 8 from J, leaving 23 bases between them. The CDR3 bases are TGTGCCAGCACCCTAGGAGCTGGGCAGGAGGAGGAAGCTTTCTTT. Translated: CASTLGAGQEEEAFF.

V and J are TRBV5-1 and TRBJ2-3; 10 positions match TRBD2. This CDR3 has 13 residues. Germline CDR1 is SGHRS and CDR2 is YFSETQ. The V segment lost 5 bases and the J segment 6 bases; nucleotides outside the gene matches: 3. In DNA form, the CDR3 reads TGCGCCAGCAGTGAAGCGGGGGGGGATACGCAGTATTTT. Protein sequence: CASSEAGGDTQYF.

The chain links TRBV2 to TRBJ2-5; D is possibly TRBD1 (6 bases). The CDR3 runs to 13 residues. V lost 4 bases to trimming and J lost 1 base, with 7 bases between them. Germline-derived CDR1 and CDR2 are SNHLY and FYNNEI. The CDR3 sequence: CASSGTVQETQYF. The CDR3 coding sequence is TGTGCCAGCAGTGGGACAGTCCAAGAGACCCAGTACTTC.

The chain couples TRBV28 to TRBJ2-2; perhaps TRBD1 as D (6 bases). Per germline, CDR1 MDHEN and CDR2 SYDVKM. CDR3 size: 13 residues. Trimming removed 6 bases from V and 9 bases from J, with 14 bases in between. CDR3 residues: CASRTPDRWELFF. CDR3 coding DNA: TGTGCCAGCAGGACCCCCGACAGGTGGGAGCTGTTTTTT.

The CDR3: CASSGGGVSEKLFF. CDR3 DNA sequence: TGCGCCAGCAGCGGCGGAGGGGTTAGTGAAAAACTGTTTTTT. The chain couples TRBV5-1 to TRBJ1-4; D may be TRBD1 (5 bases). Germline CDR1 and CDR2: SGHRS and YFSETQ. V was clipped by 4 bases and J by 7 bases, with 14 bases between them. The CDR3 contains 14 residues.

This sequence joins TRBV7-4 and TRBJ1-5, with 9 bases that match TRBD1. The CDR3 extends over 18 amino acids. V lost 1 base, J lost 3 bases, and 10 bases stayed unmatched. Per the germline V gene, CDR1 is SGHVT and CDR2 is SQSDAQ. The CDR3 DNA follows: TGTGCCAGCAGCTTAGGTAGGAGGGGACAGGGTGACAATCAGCCCCAGCATTTT. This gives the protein CASSLGRRGQGDNQPQHF.

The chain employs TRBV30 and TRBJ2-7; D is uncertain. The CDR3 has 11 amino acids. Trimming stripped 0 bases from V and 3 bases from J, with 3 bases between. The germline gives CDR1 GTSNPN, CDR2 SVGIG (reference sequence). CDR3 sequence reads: CAWSVYYEQYF. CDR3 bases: TGTGCCTGGAGTGTATACTACGAGCAGTACTTC.

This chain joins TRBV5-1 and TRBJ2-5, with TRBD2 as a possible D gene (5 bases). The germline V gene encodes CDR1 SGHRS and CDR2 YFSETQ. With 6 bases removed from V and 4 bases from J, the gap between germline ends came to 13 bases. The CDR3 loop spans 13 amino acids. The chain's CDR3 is CASTPLVSETQYF. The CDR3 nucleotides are TGCGCCAGCACCCCACTAGTATCAGAGACCCAGTACTTC.

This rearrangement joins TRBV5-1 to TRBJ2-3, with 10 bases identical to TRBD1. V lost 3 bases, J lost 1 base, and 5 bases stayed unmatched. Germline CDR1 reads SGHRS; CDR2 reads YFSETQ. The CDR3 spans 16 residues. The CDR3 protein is CASSSGQGPRTDTQYF. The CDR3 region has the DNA TGCGCCAGCAGCTCGGGACAGGGGCCCCGCACAGATACGCAGTATTTT.

The CDR3 reads CASSLRSRTGVGGYTF. CDR3 DNA: TGTGCCAGCAGCTTAAGGTCCCGGACAGGGGTCGGGGGCTACACCTTC. The chain couples TRBV7-2 to TRBJ1-2; TRBD1 matches at 9 bases. This CDR3 is 16 amino acids long. V was pared by 2 bases and J by 8 bases, with 12 bases of the junction left unmatched. Germline V gene lookup returns CDR1 SGHTA and CDR2 FQGNSA.

Written as DNA, the CDR3 is TGTGCCAGCAGTGAAGAGCAGGGGGTGAATGAGCAGTTCTTC. Protein sequence: CASSEEQGVNEQFF. The chain combines TRBV6-1 with TRBJ2-1, with TRBD1 matching over 7 bases. From germline, CDR1 is MNHNS and CDR2 SASEGT. J gave up 7 bases and V 1 base, and 4 bases lay outside the gene matches. This CDR3 has 14 residues.

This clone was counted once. CDR3 residues: CASSFWGQQETQYF. The CDR3 nucleotides read TGTGCCAGCAGCTTTTGGGGACAGCAAGAGACCCAGTACTTC. This rearrangement joins TRBV7-9 to TRBJ2-5, with 7 bases matching TRBD1. Unmatched junction bases numbered 3, after V lost 3 bases and J lost 2 bases. This CDR3 has 14 residues. Germline CDR1 reads SEHNR; CDR2 reads FQNEAQ (reference sequence).

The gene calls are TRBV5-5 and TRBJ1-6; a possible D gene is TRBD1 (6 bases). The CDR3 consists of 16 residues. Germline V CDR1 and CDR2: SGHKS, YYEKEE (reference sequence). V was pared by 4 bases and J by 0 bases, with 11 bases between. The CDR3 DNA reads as TGTGCCAGCAGCGTAGGACAGAGCTCCTATAATTCACCCCTCCACTTT. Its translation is CASSVGQSSYNSPLHF.

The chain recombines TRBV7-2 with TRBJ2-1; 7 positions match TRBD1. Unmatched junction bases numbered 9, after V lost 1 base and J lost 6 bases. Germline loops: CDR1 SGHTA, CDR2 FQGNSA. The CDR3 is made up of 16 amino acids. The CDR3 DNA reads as TGTGCCAGCAGCTTAGAGAGGGGGACAGACACCAATGAGCAGTTCTTC. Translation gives CASSLERGTDTNEQFF.

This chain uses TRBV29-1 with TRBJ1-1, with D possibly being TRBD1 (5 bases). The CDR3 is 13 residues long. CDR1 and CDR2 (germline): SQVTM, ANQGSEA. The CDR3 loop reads CAGGGLMSTEAFF. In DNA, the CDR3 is TGCGCCGGGGGGGGTCTCATGAGCACTGAAGCTTTCTTT.

The CDR3 nucleotides are TGTGCCAGCAGCTTGAACCCACCAGGGTTCTCCTACGAGCAGTACTTC. It translates to CASSLNPPGFSYEQYF. This chain connects TRBV5-6 to TRBJ2-7; the D gene is possibly TRBD1 (5 bases). This CDR3 comprises 16 residues. Germline CDR1 SGHDT, CDR2 YYEEEE. V was cut by 1 base and J by 0 bases, with 14 bases left in between.